The 4 T cell receptor beta chains reported below all come from one sample, sequenced in a study of blood T cell repertoires in COVID-19. The protocol was immunoSEQ multiplex PCR, while the TCRdb copy is restricted to in-frame clones and leaves out a portion. The sample shows some 300,000 clones, just under 90% of them seen only once. Material: PBMCs or T cells enriched from blood (not recorded which). All receptors derive from a woman aged 45 to 65 who had been exposed to COVID-19.

The V call is TRBV3-1 (or the pseudogene TRBV3-2), the J call TRBJ1-6; TRBD1 is a possible D gene (6 bases). Trimming removed 3 bases from V and 3 bases from J, with 15 bases in between. In germline, CDR1 is LGHDT, CDR2 YNNKEL (reference sequence). There are 17 residues in the CDR3. CDR3 sequence: CASSHTGTQNYNSPLHF. The DNA of the CDR3 is TGTGCCAGCAGCCACACCGGGACACAAAACTATAATTCACCCCTCCACTTT.

The V gene is TRBV2, the J gene TRBJ1-6; D is unresolved. This CDR3 region has 15 residues. Germline V gene sequence: CDR1 SNHLY, CDR2 FYNNEI. V gave up 6 bases and J gave up 0 bases, with 9 bases separating them. In nucleotides, the CDR3 is TGTGCCAGCAGCTCTGAGAGCTCCTATAATTCACCCCTCCACTTT. Translation gives CASSSESSYNSPLHF.

The chain couples TRBV7-6 to TRBJ1-6, with D perhaps TRBD1 (6 bases). CDR3 length equals 15 residues. The V and J ends lost 0 bases and 5 bases respectively, with 8 bases between them. The germline gives CDR1 SGHVS, CDR2 FNYEAQ. The CDR3, as DNA: TGTGCCAGCAGCTTAGCCGGACAGAATAATTCACCCCTCCACTTT. Amino acids: CASSLAGQNNSPLHF.

The chain uses TRBV10-3 and TRBJ2-7; 15 nucleotides line up with TRBD2. Germline-derived CDR1 and CDR2 are ENHRY and SYGVKD. Trimming removed 6 bases from V and 6 bases from J; junction bases left unmatched: 12. The CDR3 is 17 amino acids. CDR3 protein: CAISKIQRTSGGGEQYF. The DNA of the CDR3 is TGTGCCATCAGCAAAATACAGCGGACTAGCGGGGGGGGCGAGCAGTACTTC.